This is a list of T cell receptor beta chains from one sample in a study of T cell repertoires in cytomegalovirus infection. TCRdb re-derived calls from the reads in MiXCR, one entry per CDR3 protein. The table has approximately 200,000 distinct CDR3 sequences, roughly 23% seen once. The sequencing input was CD8+ T cells from PBMCs. The receptors were sampled from a human donor in good health (CMV status not recorded). Some clones in this sample may be carry-over from other donors' samples. Both conserved end residues are part of each CDR3. The D gene is left open where the match is weak. Size tells how often a clone was seen (once, few, many) or the class of an expanded clone, and some rows leave it out.

J gene | D gene | V gene | clone size | CDR3 DNA | CDR3 protein
TRBJ1-1 | - | TRBV7-2 | many | TGTGCCAGCAGCTTGGATGTCCGTTACCGGGACACTGAAGCTTTCTTT | CASSLDVRYRDTEAFF
TRBJ1-1 | - | TRBV11-2 | - | TGTGCCAGCAGCTTAGATCCCAGGGGCAGCCTCATGAACACTGAAGCTTCCTTT | CASSLDPRGSLMNTEASF
TRBJ1-2 | TRBD1 | TRBV4-1 | - | TGCGCCAGCAGCCTCGGGGACAGGGCCTCTGACTACACCTTC | CASSLGDRASDYTF
TRBJ1-5 | - | TRBV12-3/TRBV12-4 | - | TGTGCCAGCAGTTCTAGTGATCAGCCCCAGCATTTT | CASSSSDQPQHF
TRBJ1-1 | - | TRBV20-1 | - | TGCAGTGCTAAGATTGTGACTGAAGCTTTCTTT | CSAKIVTEAFF
TRBJ1-5 | TRBD1 | TRBV19 | - | TGTGCCAGTAGTATCGAGGGGGCCAGCAATCAGCCCCAGCATTTT | CASSIEGASNQPQHF
TRBJ2-1 | - | TRBV10-3 | many | TGTGCCATCAGTGCGGGACACGCCGCGATAGAGAATGAGCAGTTCTTC | CAISAGHAAIENEQFF
TRBJ1-1 | - | TRBV7-6 | - | TGTGCCGGCAGCTTAGCAGGCACTGAAGCTTTCTTT | CAGSLAGTEAFF
TRBJ1-1 | - | TRBV25-1 | - | TGTGCCAGCAGAGATACGGCCGTGAACACTGAAGCTTTCTTT | CASRDTAVNTEAFF
TRBJ1-1 | - | TRBV27 | - | TGTGCCAGCAGTTTAGGGTCCAGGGCTGAAGCTTTCTTT | CASSLGSRAEAFF
TRBJ2-1 | - | TRBV6-8 | - | TGTGCCAGCAGTTACGCTTCCGGGACTCCCCACAATGAGCAGTTCTTC | CASSYASGTPHNEQFF